The TCR beta chain under discussion was sequenced for a study of T cells after yellow fever vaccination (dated by TCRdb to between 2018 and 2021). General notes on the study: Libraries from fractions with low cell numbers were prepared with the SMART-Seq v4 Ultra Low Input RNA kit. Bulk TCR alpha and beta repertoires were sequenced longitudinally to track T-cell clones before and after primary and booster YFV17D yellow fever vaccination. Blood was drawn at multiple timepoints before and after primary and secondary immunization, with bulk PBMC replicates and cell subsets isolated. Two healthy male donors, one aged 18 to 30 and one aged 30 to 40 years, made up the cohort. The study at large found these results: Compared with the primary T-cell response, the secondary T-cell response was faster but weaker, reaching its peak on day 5 rather than on day 15. Computational filtering was needed because FACS-sorted repertoires could contain abundant contaminating clonotypes from the bulk population. Only two donors were included in the study, so the extent to which the findings can be generalized is limited. A small fraction of clonotypes appeared in both the CD4 and CD8 compartments, likely as a result of convergent recombination. Most clones expanded after primary vaccination were re-detected after the booster (about 95% of CD4 and 88% of CD8), suggesting broad memory maintenance.

TCR cDNA was synthesized by 5'RACE template switching, which introduced a universal primer site and unique molecular identifiers. Priming for cDNA synthesis came from both the TCR alpha and TCR beta constant segments. Two PCR steps were used to amplify libraries, with sample barcodes and sequencing adapters being added in the second step. Sequencing of libraries was performed on Illumina HiSeq 2500 (2x100 bp) or NovaSeq (2x150 bp). Per the original workflow: Demultiplexing of reads and collapsing into UMI consensus sequences were performed with MIGEC, and V(D)J alignment was carried out with MiXCR. Vaccine-responding clonotypes were identified with edgeR using replicate PBMC samples, with FDR below 0.01 and a log2 fold change above 5 up to day 15 being required. CD4 or CD8 identity was assigned to each bulk clonotype according to whether the clonotype was present at higher abundance in the sequenced CD4 repertoire or the sequenced CD8 repertoire. Clones were called with MiXCR by TCRdb after fastp trimmed the public reads at Q25, and only in-frame beta chains were retained. Entries that share a CDR3 protein sequence are merged under the most common genes and DNA. The V and J calls follow TCRdb's processing rather than the paper's. The sample yields 500,000 to 650,000 distinct CDR3 sequences; about a sixth were counted once. The top ten hold around 15% of the sample.

Taken from cysteine to phenylalanine, the CDR3 has 16 residues. The sequence is cut down to CDR3 DNA, 48 bases in frame from base 1. Trimming accounts for 2 bases at V and 1 base at J, while the number of junction bases matched to no gene is 7. For CDR1 and CDR2, the germline V gene lists MNHEY and SVGAGI. Sample treatment or condition, as interpreted from the label and publication: live attenuated yellow fever vaccine strain. At every blood-draw timepoint, two biological replicates of bulk PBMCs were collected. A standard Ficoll-Paque protocol was used to isolate PBMCs from peripheral blood. RNA was extracted with TriZol from bulk PBMCs, CD4 and CD8 fractions, and dextramer-positive and dextramer-negative fractions. This clonotype appeared a few times. The antigen this receptor binds is unknown. Per-nucleotide qualities are absent, and no much larger clonotype sits a single base away.

This clonotype was sampled from a man younger than 30 who received the YFV17D yellow fever vaccine. The V gene is TRBV6-5 and the J gene is TRBJ2-7; 8 bases in the middle match TRBD2. This specimen consisted of PBMCs, obtained around 5 days after the first yellow fever vaccination. In nucleotide form, the sequence is TGTGCCAGCAGTTACCTCCGGACTAGCAGTTCCTACGAGCAGTACTTC. This encodes CASSYLRTSSSYEQYF.